This record covers a single T cell receptor beta chain. Its antigen is not identified. The germline V gene encodes CDR1 SGHTA and CDR2 FQGNSA. Between the trimmed V and J ends, which lost 5 bases and 10 bases, there was a span of 18 bases. The CDR3 consists of 14 residues. The sample originates from a study of T cell responses to AZD1222 COVID-19 vaccine. Study-wide findings and caveats: The sample set comprised mostly white British donors with more females, and clonal diversity was possibly underestimated.

Method: immunoSEQ multiplex PCR; TCRdb's copy keeps in-frame clones and lacks some. This table has 150,000 to 170,000 clones, 88% appearing once. The receptor's source is an adult in good health. This chain uses TRBV7-2 with TRBJ1-5; no clear D. The specimen comprised peripheral blood, sampled on day 0 of AZD1222 vaccination. The CDR3 loop reads CASSLYTDLVPQHF. Written as DNA, the CDR3 is TGTGCCAGCAGCCTATACACGGATTTGGTCCCCCAGCATTTT.